Following are 29 T cell receptor beta chains from one sample sequenced in a study of blood T cells in healthy people across ages. Next came a second PCR, run for roughly 7 to 12 cycles, which used a sample-barcoded 5' primer along with a J-beta primer mix. In TCRdb, the 5' RACE reads were re-called with MiXCR into one record per CDR3 protein. The data contain over 600,000 distinct CDR3 sequences, 56% of them singletons. Sequencing was carried out using blood. The receptors shown here come from a man aged 40-55 years in good health.

In this sample, this clonotype turned up a few times. The chain recombines TRBV6-6 with TRBJ1-2; the match to TRBD1 covers 9 bases. The CDR3 spans 16 residues. CDR1 MNHNY and CDR2 SVGAGI come from the germline V gene (reference sequence). V shed 5 bases and J 5 bases; nucleotides not matched to a gene: 12. For the CDR3, the DNA is TGTGCCAGCAGTAATTCGCCGGGACAGGGCTTTTATGGCTACACCTTC. It yields the protein CASSNSPGQGFYGYTF.

There are a few counts of this clonotype. The chain is built from TRBV7-6 and TRBJ2-7; D is perhaps TRBD2 (5 bases). Germline values: CDR1 SGHVS, CDR2 FNYEAQ. Trimming pared 2 bases from V and 3 bases from J, leaving 17 bases between. CDR3 length equals 16 residues. As DNA, the CDR3 is TGTGCCAGCAGCTTAACCGCGGGTGGCGGCGACTACGAGCAGTACTTC. Translating it yields CASSLTAGGGDYEQYF.

This chain links TRBV20-1 with TRBJ2-5; TRBD2 might be the D (6 bases). Deletions cut 0 bases from V and 4 bases from J, with 15 bases between. The CDR3 totals 15 residues. The germline gives CDR1 DFQATT, CDR2 SNEGSKA (reference sequence). CDR3 sequence reads: CSARDLTVGGETQYF. The CDR3 region has the DNA TGCAGTGCTAGAGATCTAACAGTGGGAGGAGAGACCCAGTACTTC.

The sample holds a few counts of this clonotype. The chain carries TRBV11-2 and TRBJ2-5; the D call may be TRBD1 or TRBD2 (5 bases each). The CDR3 contains 17 residues. The germline V and J ends were trimmed by 4 bases and 0 bases, with 18 bases remaining between them. The germline V gene encodes CDR1 SGHAT and CDR2 FQNNGV. The CDR3 DNA reads as TGTGCCAGCAGCTCGGGCCCCGGGACGCCTTACCAAGAGACCCAGTACTTC. This translates into CASSSGPGTPYQETQYF. Full variable domain (missing parts from reference TRBV11-2 and TRBJ2-5): EAGVAQSPRYKIIEKRQSVAFWCNPISGHATLYWYQQILGQGPKLLIQFQNNGVVDDSQLPKDRFSAERLKGVDSTLKIQPAKLEDSAVYLCASSSGPGTPYQETQYFGPGTRLLVL.

V gene TRBV12-3 or TRBV12-4 combines with J gene TRBJ1-1, with TRBD1 as a possible D gene (6 bases). There are 15 residues in the CDR3. Between the trimmed V and J ends, which lost 5 bases and 1 base, there was a span of 14 bases. The CDR3 DNA reads TGTGCCAGCAGTCTCTCAGGGGACGGGAACACTGAAGCTTTCTTT. It encodes CASSLSGDGNTEAFF.

The chain couples TRBV5-6 to TRBJ2-7; no clear D. The CDR3 covers 12 residues. Germline CDR1 SGHDT, CDR2 YYEEEE. Deletions cut 1 base from V and 3 bases from J, with 5 bases between. CDR3 region: CASSLINYEQYF. The CDR3 DNA reads as TGTGCCAGCAGCTTGATCAACTACGAGCAGTACTTC.

V and J are TRBV7-7 and TRBJ1-1; D is perhaps TRBD1 (6 bases). There are 17 residues in the CDR3. CDR1 and CDR2 from the germline V gene are SSHAT and FNYEAQ (reference sequence). Trimming stripped 5 bases from V and 1 base from J, with 20 bases between. CDR3 sequence: CASSLDGGQGPNTEAFF. Written as DNA, the CDR3 is TGTGCCAGCAGCCTTGACGGGGGCCAGGGGCCGAACACTGAAGCTTTCTTT.

On this clonotype itself: The junction shows a germline mismatch at one end, possibly a read error. J is TRBJ2-3 and V is TRBV6-4; the D call may be TRBD1 or TRBD2 (5 bases each). This CDR3 has 15 residues. Germline CDR1 is MRHNA and CDR2 is SNTAGT. In nucleotides, the CDR3 is TGTGCCGGCAGTGGTTCGGGGACCGTCACAGATACGCAGTATTTT. Translating it yields CAGSGSGTVTDTQYF.

The V call is TRBV28, the J call TRBJ2-4; D is perhaps TRBD2 (6 bases). V was shortened by 8 bases and J by 1 base, with 6 bases between the two germline ends. The V gene's germline CDR1 is MDHEN and CDR2 SYDVKM. The CDR3 contains 12 residues. CDR3 region: CASGRAKNIQYF. The CDR3 DNA reads as TGTGCCAGCGGGAGGGCCAAAAACATTCAGTACTTC.

This clonotype was detected only a few times. The CDR3 DNA sequence: TGCAGTGCTAGAGATGTGAATTCACCCCTCCACTTT. Its translation: CSARDVNSPLHF. This sequence joins TRBV20-1 and TRBJ1-6, with D unresolved. CDR1 is DFQATT, CDR2 SNEGSKA, per germline (reference sequence). V lost 0 bases and J lost 7, with 4 bases in between. This CDR3 contains 12 residues.

A note on this clonotype: This could be a read error, since a much larger clone is one nucleotide away. This sequence joins TRBV6-1 and TRBJ2-7; 7 positions agree with TRBD2. Losses at the gene ends were 5 bases for V and 7 bases for J; bases not matched to a gene: 17. The CDR3 is 16 amino acids. From germline, CDR1 is MNHNS and CDR2 SASEGT. CDR3 DNA: TGTGCCAGCAGTCGCCGTAGCGGGTTGACCTACAATGAGCAGTACTTC. Encoded protein: CASSRRSGLTYNEQYF.

Turning to this clonotype: Possible read error: a much larger clone is one base away. The chain links TRBV12-3 or TRBV12-4 to TRBJ2-5; 9 positions agree with TRBD2. Germline trimming cut 8 bases from V and 13 bases from J; bases unmatched to any gene: 14. There are 13 residues in the CDR3. CDR3 sequence reads: CASRLAVSYERYF. The DNA of the CDR3 is TGTGCCAGCCGACTAGCGGTATCCTACGAGCGGTACTTC.

In this sample, this clonotype turned up a few times. The V gene is TRBV29-1, the J gene TRBJ1-2, with D uncertain. The CDR3 runs 15 residues. Germline CDR1 reads SQVTM; CDR2 reads ANQGSEA. V was clipped by 5 bases and J by 1 base, with 17 bases between them. The CDR3 DNA reads TGCAGCGTTCAACCCCCATCGGCCGATAACTATGGCTACACCTTC. Translated, it gives CSVQPPSADNYGYTF.

The V gene is TRBV4-3, the J gene TRBJ2-7; 10 bases are shared with TRBD2. Trimming removed 0 bases from V and 0 bases from J; junction bases left unmatched: 5. CDR1 LGHNA and CDR2 YSLEER come from the germline V gene. The CDR3 covers 17 residues. In DNA form, the CDR3 reads TGCGCCAGCAGCCAAGATTGGGCTAGCGGGGGCTCCTACGAGCAGTACTTC. Protein: CASSQDWASGGSYEQYF.

The chain recombines TRBV29-1 with TRBJ2-4; D not certain. The CDR3 is 16 amino acids. The V gene lost 1 base and the J gene lost 2 bases, with 15 bases spanning the gap. From germline, CDR1 is SQVTM and CDR2 ANQGSEA. CDR3 sequence reads: CSVEVGPLFSKNIQYF. Here the CDR3 DNA reads TGCAGCGTTGAAGTGGGTCCCTTGTTCTCCAAAAACATTCAGTACTTC.

Note on this clonotype: This may arise from a read error, as a much more abundant clone is one base away. This chain uses TRBV4-3 with TRBJ2-7, with D maybe TRBD1 (6 bases). Trimming cost V 4 bases and J 3 bases, with 13 bases left between them. Germline V gene sequence: CDR1 LGHNA, CDR2 YSLEER. The CDR3 totals 14 residues. The CDR3 loop reads CASSPLTGVYEQYF. For the CDR3, the DNA is TGCGCCAGCAGCCCACTGACAGGAGTCTACGAGCAGTACTTC.

This clonotype was seen a handful of times. The J gene is TRBJ2-5, the V gene TRBV9, with a possible D match to TRBD2 (6 bases). CDR1 SGDLS and CDR2 YYNGEE come from the germline V gene. This CDR3 region has 14 residues. V was trimmed by 3 bases and J by 11 bases, leaving 20 bases between them. The CDR3 loop reads CASSAQSLGGEQYF. The CDR3 coding sequence is TGTGCCAGCAGCGCCCAAAGTTTAGGCGGGGAGCAGTACTTC.

The chain joins TRBV18 to TRBJ2-7; 10 bases are a match to TRBD1. Germline CDR1 and CDR2: KGHSH and LQKENI. The CDR3 is made up of 16 amino acids. V shed 1 base and J 2 bases; nucleotides not matched to a gene: 5. The CDR3 protein is CASSPQTGGDPYEQYF. CDR3 sequence (DNA): TGTGCCAGCTCACCACAGACAGGGGGCGACCCCTACGAGCAGTACTTC.

This chain joins TRBV12-5 and TRBJ2-3; D is uncertain. V was shortened by 7 bases and J by 9 bases, with 11 bases between the two germline ends. The CDR3 runs 11 residues. Germline V gene data show CDR1 as LGHNT and CDR2 as FRNRAP. The CDR3: CASEGPRTQYF. The CDR3 nucleotides are TGTGCTAGTGAAGGACCAAGGACGCAGTATTTT.

The chain couples TRBV4-1 to TRBJ2-1; D unresolved. This CDR3 comprises 15 residues. Germline V lookup: CDR1 MGHRA, CDR2 YSYEKL. The V gene lost 8 bases and the J gene lost 4 bases, with 18 bases spanning the gap. The CDR3 sequence: CASGMSASQYNEQFF. DNA for the CDR3: TGCGCCAGCGGCATGTCGGCCTCGCAATACAATGAGCAGTTCTTC.

This CDR3 reads CASRPQGPYNEQFF. The CDR3 DNA follows: TGTGCCAGCAGACCACAGGGTCCCTACAATGAGCAGTTCTTC. V is TRBV28 and J is TRBJ2-1; possible D gene TRBD1, 6 bases. Germline V lookup: CDR1 MDHEN, CDR2 SYDVKM. V dropped 6 bases and J dropped 2 bases, with 11 bases sitting between them. The CDR3 is 14 residues long.

This clonotype was observed a handful of times. The J gene is TRBJ2-7, the V gene TRBV28, with 10 bases that match TRBD1. This CDR3 spans 14 amino acids. Trimming removed 5 bases from V and 5 bases from J; junction bases left unmatched: 6. Germline assignment: CDR1 MDHEN and CDR2 SYDVKM. DNA for the CDR3: TGTGCCAGCAGTACCGGGACAGGGGCTGACGAGCAGTACTTC. It encodes CASSTGTGADEQYF.

This clonotype was recorded a few times. The chain joins TRBV7-2 to TRBJ2-3, with D unresolved. The CDR3 spans 14 residues. Germline CDR1 SGHTA, CDR2 FQGNSA. Deletions cut 4 bases from V and 1 base from J, with 9 bases between. CDR3 in DNA: TGTGCCAGCAGCTCCTCTAGACGCACAGATACGCAGTATTTT. It translates to CASSSSRRTDTQYF. The full variable domain, its missing parts supplied by reference TRBV7-2 and TRBJ2-3, is GAGVSQSPSNKVTEKGKDVELRCDPISGHTALYWYRQSLGQGLEFLIYFQGNSAPDKSGLPSDRFSAERTGGSVSTLTIQRTQQEDSAVYLCASSSSRRTDTQYFGPGTRLTVL.

There are a few counts of this clonotype. The CDR3 DNA is TGTGCCAGCAGCTTAATGAAGTCCTCCTACAATGAGCAGTTCTTC. Its protein product is CASSLMKSSYNEQFF. The chain couples TRBV7-2 to TRBJ2-1, with D uncertain. The CDR3 length is 15 residues. V gave up 2 bases and J gave up 0 bases, with 8 bases separating them. Germline V CDR1 and CDR2: SGHTA, FQGNSA.

The chain carries TRBV12-3 or TRBV12-4 and TRBJ1-5, with no clear D. CDR3 length: 14 residues. The ends were cut back, 3 bases at V and 4 bases at J, with 10 bases in the middle. CDR3 DNA sequence: TGTGCCAGCAGTTTCAACACTCGGAATCAGCCCCAGCATTTT. It translates to CASSFNTRNQPQHF.

Concerning this clonotype itself: This may stem from a read error, because a much larger clone lies one nucleotide away. The chain links TRBV9 to TRBJ2-5; either TRBD1 or TRBD2 may supply D (5 bases each). The germline V gene encodes CDR1 SGDLS and CDR2 YYNGEE. The CDR3 covers 13 residues. The DNA of the CDR3 is TGTGTCAGCAGCCCCCGGGGCGGGGAGACCCAGTACTTC. Translating it yields CVSSPRGGETQYF. Supplemented by reference TRBV9 and TRBJ2-5, the full variable domain reads DSGVTQTPKHLITATGQRVTLRCSPRSGDLSVYWYQQSLDQGLQFLIQYYNGEERAKGNILERFSAQQFPDLHSELNLSSLELGDSALYFCVSSPRGGETQYFGPGTRLLVL.

V is TRBV20-1 and J is TRBJ2-6; the D gene is possibly TRBD2 (6 bases). CDR3 length: 12 residues. Trimming took off 6 bases at V and 11 bases at J, with 14 bases between the two ends. Germline CDR1 reads DFQATT; CDR2 reads SNEGSKA (reference sequence). CDR3 nucleotide sequence: TGCAGTGCCCGAAGGCCGGGGGACGTCCTGACTTTC. This translates into CSARRPGDVLTF.

V is TRBV11-2 and J is TRBJ2-7; D gene uncertain. The CDR3 totals 15 residues. Trimming removed 2 bases from V and 7 bases from J, with 18 bases in between. The V gene's germline CDR1 is SGHAT and CDR2 FQNNGV. Written as DNA, the CDR3 is TGTGCCAGCAGCTTAACGCGAGGTAGAACGCGAGAGCAGTACTTC. Amino acids: CASSLTRGRTREQYF.

The CDR3, as DNA: TGTGCCAGCGGTAGGGCACAAGAGACCCAGTACTTC. Its protein product is CASGRAQETQYF. The chain couples TRBV11-1 to TRBJ2-7, with D unclear. With the DNA end fitting TRBJ2-5 better, the J assignment may be wrong. The CDR3 consists of 12 residues. Germline V gene data show CDR1 as SGHAT and CDR2 as FQDESV (reference sequence).